This record covers a single T cell receptor (beta chain). Its antigen is not known. The data originate from a study of brain T cells in children with intractable seizures. Study results and limitations: Pre- and post-surgery blood differed in depth, so pre-surgery absences may be undersampling.

TCRdb keeps only in-frame clones here, not all; method: immunoSEQ multiplex PCR. The sample has 300,000 to 400,000 clones, nearly 95% seen once. Sample time point: blood from clinic visit 5 months post-surgery; TSC patient then seizure free. Sequencing was limited to surgery cases with top T cell transcript signatures in brain tissue. V was clipped by 3 bases and J by 2 bases, with 11 bases between them. There are 14 residues in the CDR3. Germline loops: CDR1 GTSNPN, CDR2 SVGIG (reference sequence). The TCR sequence derives from a boy less than two years old with tuberous sclerosis and intractable seizures. The chain has TRBV30 and TRBJ1-3; TRBD1 might be the D (6 bases). This material consisted of peripheral blood, taken 4 to 6 months after surgery. The CDR3 region is CAWRDRNPGNTIYF. The CDR3 DNA is TGTGCCTGGAGAGACAGGAACCCTGGAAACACCATATATTTT.